This T cell receptor beta chain was documented in a study of blood T cell repertoires in COVID-19. About the study: PBMCs, B-cell-depleted T cells, or T cells were the source of the cDNA or gDNA that made up the material.

Produced via immunoSEQ multiplex PCR; TCRdb's table is partial and in-frame only. The repertoire holds over 250,000 clones, around 89% seen once, with approximately 12% in the top ten. The specimen sequenced was peripheral blood. The receptor was derived from an older woman with acute or convalescent COVID-19.

The CDR3 loop is CASSTQGDTEAFF. In DNA, the CDR3 is TGTGCCAGCAGCACACAGGGGGACACTGAAGCTTTCTTT. The V call is TRBV27, the J call TRBJ1-1; TRBD1 matches at 8 bases. V shed 6 bases and J 3 bases; nucleotides not matched to a gene: 3. Germline-derived CDR1 and CDR2 are MNHEY and SMNVEV (reference sequence). The CDR3 has 13 amino acids.